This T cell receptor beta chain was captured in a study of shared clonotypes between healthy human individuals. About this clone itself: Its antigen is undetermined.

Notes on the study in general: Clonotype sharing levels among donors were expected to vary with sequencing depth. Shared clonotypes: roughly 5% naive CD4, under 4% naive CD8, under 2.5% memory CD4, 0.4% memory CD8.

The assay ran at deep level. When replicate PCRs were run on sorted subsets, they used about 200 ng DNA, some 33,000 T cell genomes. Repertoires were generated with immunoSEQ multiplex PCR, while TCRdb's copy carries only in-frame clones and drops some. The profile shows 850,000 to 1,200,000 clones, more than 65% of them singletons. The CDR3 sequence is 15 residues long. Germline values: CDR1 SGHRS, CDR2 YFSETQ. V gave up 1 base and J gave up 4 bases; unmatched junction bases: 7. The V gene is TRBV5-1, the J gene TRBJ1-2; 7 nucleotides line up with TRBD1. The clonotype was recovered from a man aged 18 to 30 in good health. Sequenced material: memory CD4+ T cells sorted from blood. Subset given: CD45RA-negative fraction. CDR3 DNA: TGCGCCAGCAGCTTGATGTCAGGGGGTGGCTATGGCTACACCTTC. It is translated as CASSLMSGGGYGYTF.